This TCR beta chain was sequenced in a study of shared clonotypes between healthy human individuals (dated by TCRdb to about 2020). Regarding the study in general: The cohort comprised two women and three men aged 18 to 49 years. Per donor, three plates each were used for CD4 naive and CD4 memory, two for CD8 naive, and one for CD8 memory. To estimate repertoire size and how much clonotypes are shared between individuals, the study performed deep sequencing of blood TCR repertoires from about five healthy adults. Different laboratories and diverse techniques were used to prepare libraries and sequence TCR repertoires, to increase sequencing depth and limit assay-specific biases. Each donor's leukapheresis produced roughly between roughly 0.85 and 9.5 billion PBMCs. Findings and caveats that apply to the study as a whole: Larger estimated clonotype richness was generally found for naive subsets than for memory subsets. Sharing across a handful of donors was observed for about 4.8% of naive CD4, over 3% of naive CD8, 2% to 2.5% of memory CD4, and around 0.4% of memory CD8 clonotypes. Compared with non-shared clonotypes, clonotypes shared by all four sorted-subset donors had higher generation probabilities. Incomplete sequencing was indicated by rarefaction of sorted-subset datasets, despite the large sequencing depth. Pairwise subsampling led to the expectation that sequencing depth would affect the degree of clonotype sharing among donors. The genetic and exposure-history diversity represented was limited by the small number of donors. Sampling was limited to blood, and TCR repertoires in tissue likely differ from TCR repertoires in blood.

CDR1 and CDR2 were assigned from the germline V gene as KGHSH and LQKENI. V sheds 6 bases and J sheds 5 bases, leaving 11 bases between their ends. Measured from the cysteine to the phenylalanine, the CDR3 is 12 residues long. Just CDR3 DNA is preserved here, 36 bases in frame from base 1. Using the deep immunoSEQ assay, TCR CDR3 regions were amplified from genomic DNA by multiplex PCR. Extracted genomic DNA from each cell subset was distributed evenly across all wells of several immunoSEQ 96-well plates, and each plate was treated as a replicate. Each replicate PCR for sorted subsets received roughly 0.2 ug genomic DNA, equal to roughly 30,000 T cell genomes. Purified libraries were quantified with a Qubit 3.0 fluorometer, sized on a Bioanalyzer 2100, and re-quantified with the KAPA Library Quantification kit. Every immunoSEQ 96-well plate was sequenced on a separate single-read 150-cycle Illumina NextSeq 550 flow cell. Per the authors' processing: Because the immunoSEQ output included only junctional sequences and no quality scores, the filtering could not be the same as the filtering used for full-length reads. To assign V/J genes and CDR3, sequences were annotated against IMGT germline references using PyIR, a Python wrapper for IgBLAST v1.9. Reads were filtered out if the reads had weak V/J assignments (E-value above 1e-6), no CDR3, stop codons, out-of-frame junctions, or ambiguous translated residues. V3J clonotypes were defined as sequences sharing an identical inferred V gene, J gene, and CDR3 amino acid sequence. The percentage overlap between two repertoires was calculated by dividing the number of shared unique clonotypes by the size of the smaller repertoire. Richness of each repertoire was evaluated using RTK rarefaction, the Chao1 estimator, and Recon v2.1 estimates of unobserved clonotypes. OLGA was used to compute generation probabilities for all TCRbeta clonotypes that the gDNA method yielded from a few donors. The immuneACCESS repertoire file appears here via TCRdb, limited to in-frame rearrangements. These files lack a portion of the clones; in checked studies, under half of the deficit traces to unresolved V genes, and the cause of the others is not known. V, J and clone size are those of that table, while D and trimming were read from the DNA. The sample table holds approximately 2,300,000 clones, of which about nine tenths were seen once. Approximately 0.39% of the sample is in the top ten clones.

The donors were healthy, HIV-negative adults with no recently reported acute infections or vaccinations. Every donor was a Caucasian adult living in Nashville, Tennessee, USA. CD4+ T cells were enriched through magnetic negative selection, after which naive cells were positively selected on CD45RA and the remaining negative fraction served as the memory subset. Blood was collected by leukapheresis, and PBMCs were isolated by Ficoll-Histopaque density gradient centrifugation and then cryopreserved in liquid nitrogen vapor phase. Analytical flow cytometry was used to check the purity and quantity of each magnetically sorted T cell population. Genomic DNA was isolated from each sorted fraction and quantified by UV absorbance on a Nanodrop 2000c. The table lists this clone with a count of one. Its antigen has not been determined. The input lacks base qualities; no much larger clone sits a single base away.

The specimen was naive CD4+ T cells from PBMCs. The cell subset or site label here, explained by the study, means: CD45RA+ positively selected. Recombination linked TRBV18 to TRBJ2-7; no D gene can be assigned with confidence. The sequence came from a man in his late teens or twenties in good health. Some clones in this sample may be carry-over from other donors' samples. The nucleotides are TGTGCCAGCTCCAGAGACCTTAACGAGCAGTACTTC. Its translation is CASSRDLNEQYF.